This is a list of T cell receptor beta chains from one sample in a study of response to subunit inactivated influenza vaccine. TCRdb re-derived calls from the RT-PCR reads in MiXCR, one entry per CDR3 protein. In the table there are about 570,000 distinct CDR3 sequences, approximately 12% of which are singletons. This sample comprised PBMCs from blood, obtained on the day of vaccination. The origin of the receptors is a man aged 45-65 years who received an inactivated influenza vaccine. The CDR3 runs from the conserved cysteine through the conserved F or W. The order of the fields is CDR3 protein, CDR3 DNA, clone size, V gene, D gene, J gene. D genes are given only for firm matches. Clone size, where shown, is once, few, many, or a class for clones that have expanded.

cdr3_aa: CASSLEAGGSYQETQYF
cdr3_nt: TGTGCCAGCAGCTTAGAAGCGGGGGGGTCGTACCAAGAGACCCAGTACTTC
clone_size: .
v_call: TRBV7-6
d_call: TRBD2
j_call: TRBJ2-5

cdr3_aa: CASSRPGLAEYEQYF
cdr3_nt: TGTGCCAGCAGTCGCCCGGGACTAGCGGAATACGAGCAGTACTTC
clone_size: .
v_call: TRBV27
d_call: TRBD2
j_call: TRBJ2-7

cdr3_aa: CASSQGPGTVFGYTF
cdr3_nt: TGTGCCAGCAGCCAGGGCCCCGGGACAGTTTTTGGCTACACCTTC
clone_size: .
v_call: TRBV3-1
d_call: TRBD1
j_call: TRBJ1-2

cdr3_aa: CSASVFARTNPYNEQFF
cdr3_nt: TGCAGTGCTAGCGTATTTGCAAGAACTAATCCCTACAATGAGCAGTTCTTC
clone_size: .
v_call: TRBV20-1
d_call: .
j_call: TRBJ2-1

cdr3_aa: CASSLGQGVIREQYF
cdr3_nt: TGTGCCAGCAGTTTAGGGCAGGGGGTGATTCGGGAGCAGTACTTC
clone_size: many
v_call: TRBV12-3/TRBV12-4
d_call: TRBD1
j_call: TRBJ2-7

cdr3_aa: CASSPGVLYGYTF
cdr3_nt: TGTGCCAGCAGTCCAGGAGTCCTCTATGGCTACACCTTC
clone_size: few
v_call: TRBV6-1
d_call: .
j_call: TRBJ1-2

cdr3_aa: CASSSTSNNEQFF
cdr3_nt: TGTGCCAGCAGCTCTACTAGCAACAATGAGCAGTTCTTC
clone_size: .
v_call: TRBV7-8
d_call: .
j_call: TRBJ2-1

cdr3_aa: CASSVGILGLNTDTQYF
cdr3_nt: TGTGCCAGCAGCGTAGGGATCTTGGGGCTGAACACAGATACGCAGTATTTT
clone_size: .
v_call: TRBV9
d_call: .
j_call: TRBJ2-3

cdr3_aa: CASSFNRGGLFF
cdr3_nt: TGTGCCAGCAGCTTCAACAGGGGCGGCCTTTTCTTT
clone_size: few
v_call: TRBV12-3/TRBV12-4
d_call: TRBD1
j_call: TRBJ1-1

cdr3_aa: CASSKTIGTLKLFF
cdr3_nt: TGTGCCAGCAGCAAAACAATCGGGACGCTGAAACTGTTTTTT
clone_size: .
v_call: TRBV12-3/TRBV12-4
d_call: .
j_call: TRBJ1-4

cdr3_aa: CASSESRQGASHEQYF
cdr3_nt: TGTGCCAGCAGTGAATCCCGGCAGGGGGCGAGTCACGAGCAGTACTTC
clone_size: few
v_call: TRBV2
d_call: TRBD1
j_call: TRBJ2-7

cdr3_aa: CASSFSQGETQYF
cdr3_nt: TGTGCCAGCAGTTTTAGCCAGGGCGAGACCCAGTACTTC
clone_size: .
v_call: TRBV12-3/TRBV12-4
d_call: .
j_call: TRBJ2-5